This TCR beta chain was recorded in a study of cytomegalovirus exposure and HLA in healthy donors. All the people who gave samples were healthy bone marrow donors. The CDR3 sequence is 15 residues long. Germline V gene lookup returns CDR1 MNHEY and CDR2 SVGAGI. V shed 2 bases, J shed 2 bases, and the junction held 0 bases outside the gene matches. Findings and caveats of the study: It was reported that TCR beta sequences correctly inferred the HLA-A and HLA-B alleles for most subjects. In a later analysis, parvovirus B19, influenza, CMV and Epstein-Barr virus appeared linked to several top co-occurrence clusters. High sensitivity and specificity were reportedly achieved when the classifier diagnosed cytomegalovirus status.

The primer mix had 60 Vbeta and 13 Jbeta primers. Measured with immunoSEQ multiplex PCR; TCRdb has only the in-frame clones, and not every one. Among about 140,000 clones, over 60% were seen once, and the ten largest hold over 1%. On this clone itself: Its antigen remains unidentified.

V usage is TRBV6-5 and J usage is TRBJ2-6; TRBD1 aligns across 7 bases. Sequencing was performed on PBMCs. The clonotype comes from a male donor in good health and CMV-seropositive. Written as DNA, the CDR3 is TGTGCCAGCAGTTACGGGACAGCTGGGGCCAACGTCCTGACTTTC. It codes for CASSYGTAGANVLTF.